Listed below are T cell receptor beta chains from one sample, sequenced in a study of blood T cell repertoires in COVID-19. Profiling relied on immunoSEQ multiplex PCR, and the TCRdb table lists in-frame clones only, not all of them. The sample comprises around 150,000 clones, 80% to 90% of which are singletons, and 3% to 4.5% rests with the top ten. The sample taken for sequencing was peripheral blood. The receptor set was obtained from a woman in her sixties or seventies who had recovered from COVID-19. Each CDR3 is given with its conserved first and last residue. A D gene is named only where the DNA matches it firmly. A clone size is listed for some rows: how often the clone was seen (once, few, many), or a class if it is expanded.

j_gene: TRBJ2-5; v_gene: TRBV4-3; d_gene: .; abundance: .; CDR3aa: CASSQDLYSGETQYF; CDR3nt: TGCGCCAGCAGCCAAGATCTGTACTCCGGGGAGACCCAGTACTTC
j_gene: TRBJ2-4; v_gene: TRBV9; d_gene: .; abundance: .; CDR3aa: CASSLTSGDIQYF; CDR3nt: TGTGCCAGCAGCCTGACGTCGGGGGACATTCAGTACTTC
j_gene: TRBJ2-3; v_gene: TRBV28; d_gene: .; abundance: .; CDR3aa: CASSLPLTGWGTDTQYF; CDR3nt: TGTGCCAGCAGTTTGCCCCTAACAGGGTGGGGCACAGATACGCAGTATTTT
j_gene: TRBJ2-5; v_gene: TRBV12-3/TRBV12-4; d_gene: .; abundance: .; CDR3aa: CASSFGGETQYF; CDR3nt: TGTGCCAGCAGTTTTGGCGGGGAGACCCAGTACTTC
j_gene: TRBJ1-2; v_gene: TRBV5-1; d_gene: TRBD1; abundance: .; CDR3aa: CASSQGTGSDGYTF; CDR3nt: TGCGCCAGCAGCCAAGGGACAGGGTCTGACGGCTACACCTTC
j_gene: TRBJ1-4; v_gene: TRBV27; d_gene: .; abundance: .; CDR3aa: CASSPGGSVEKLFF; CDR3nt: TGTGCCAGCAGTCCCGGGGGGTCCGTGGAAAAACTGTTTTTT
j_gene: TRBJ2-1; v_gene: TRBV28; d_gene: .; abundance: .; CDR3aa: CASSLGTLKQFF; CDR3nt: TGTGCCAGCAGTCTTGGGACTTTAAAGCAGTTCTTC
j_gene: TRBJ1-2; v_gene: TRBV5-6; d_gene: .; abundance: .; CDR3aa: CASSMGARDYGYTF; CDR3nt: TGTGCCAGCAGCATGGGCGCGCGGGACTATGGCTACACCTTC
j_gene: TRBJ1-5; v_gene: TRBV2; d_gene: TRBD1; abundance: .; CDR3aa: CAGGQGSNQPQHF; CDR3nt: TGTGCCGGAGGACAGGGAAGCAATCAGCCCCAGCATTTT
j_gene: TRBJ2-1; v_gene: TRBV19; d_gene: TRBD2; abundance: .; CDR3aa: CASKPFSVPGGPYNEQFF; CDR3nt: TGTGCCAGTAAGCCCTTTTCGGTCCCGGGGGGTCCCTACAATGAGCAGTTCTTC
j_gene: TRBJ2-5; v_gene: TRBV24-1; d_gene: TRBD1; abundance: .; CDR3aa: CATSDLGGFETQYF; CDR3nt: TGTGCCACCAGTGATTTAGGGGGCTTTGAGACCCAGTACTTC
j_gene: TRBJ1-1; v_gene: TRBV9; d_gene: .; abundance: .; CDR3aa: CASSVVTGISEAFF; CDR3nt: TGTGCCAGCAGCGTAGTTACGGGGATCTCTGAAGCTTTCTTT
j_gene: TRBJ2-2; v_gene: TRBV4-3; d_gene: .; abundance: once; CDR3aa: CASSQAAGELFF; CDR3nt: TGCGCCAGCAGCCAAGCCGCCGGGGAGCTGTTTTTT
j_gene: TRBJ1-1; v_gene: TRBV6-6; d_gene: TRBD1; abundance: .; CDR3aa: CASTDPSTGTAEAFF; CDR3nt: TGTGCCAGCACGGACCCCTCGACAGGGACCGCTGAAGCTTTCTTT
j_gene: TRBJ2-1; v_gene: TRBV5-1; d_gene: TRBD2; abundance: .; CDR3aa: CASSLGASGYNEQFF; CDR3nt: TGCGCCAGCAGCTTGGGGGCTAGCGGTTACAATGAGCAGTTCTTC
j_gene: TRBJ2-7; v_gene: TRBV6-5; d_gene: TRBD2; abundance: .; CDR3aa: CASKPTSGVYEQYF; CDR3nt: TGTGCCAGCAAACCGACTAGCGGGGTGTACGAGCAGTACTTC
j_gene: TRBJ2-2; v_gene: TRBV4-1; d_gene: TRBD1; abundance: .; CDR3aa: CASSDRVPTGELFF; CDR3nt: TGCGCCAGCAGCGACAGGGTTCCCACCGGGGAGCTGTTTTTT
j_gene: TRBJ2-1; v_gene: TRBV7-2; d_gene: .; abundance: .; CDR3aa: CASSSLRAGLSYNEQFF; CDR3nt: TGTGCCAGCAGCTCCCTTAGGGCAGGGCTCTCCTACAATGAGCAGTTCTTC
j_gene: TRBJ1-1; v_gene: TRBV2; d_gene: .; abundance: .; CDR3aa: CASSVRRVVNTEAFF; CDR3nt: TGTGCCAGCAGTGTCCGCAGGGTTGTGAACACTGAAGCTTTCTTT
j_gene: TRBJ2-3; v_gene: TRBV9; d_gene: .; abundance: .; CDR3aa: CASKARVNTDTQYF; CDR3nt: TGTGCCAGCAAGGCGCGGGTCAACACAGATACGCAGTATTTT
j_gene: TRBJ2-3; v_gene: TRBV24-1; d_gene: .; abundance: once; CDR3aa: CATSDSAQGGIQDTQYF; CDR3nt: TGTGCCACCAGTGATTCCGCACAGGGCGGCATTCAAGATACGCAGTATTTT
j_gene: TRBJ1-1; v_gene: TRBV6-6; d_gene: .; abundance: .; CDR3aa: CASSYQAKLEAFF; CDR3nt: TGTGCCAGCAGTTACCAGGCGAAACTTGAAGCTTTCTTT
j_gene: TRBJ1-1; v_gene: TRBV3-1/TRBV3-2; d_gene: .; abundance: .; CDR3aa: CASSARDTNTEAFF; CDR3nt: TGTGCCAGCAGCGCCCGGGACACGAACACTGAAGCTTTCTTT
j_gene: TRBJ1-1; v_gene: TRBV28; d_gene: TRBD1; abundance: .; CDR3aa: CASNRPGQIEAFF; CDR3nt: TGTGCCAGCAACAGACCGGGACAGATAGAAGCTTTCTTT
j_gene: TRBJ2-7; v_gene: TRBV7-9; d_gene: TRBD1; abundance: .; CDR3aa: CASSQGQPYEQYF; CDR3nt: TGTGCCAGCAGCCAGGGACAGCCCTACGAGCAGTACTTC
j_gene: TRBJ2-5; v_gene: TRBV2; d_gene: .; abundance: once; CDR3aa: CASSGGQETQYF; CDR3nt: TGTGCCAGCAGCGGGGGACAAGAGACCCAGTACTTC
j_gene: TRBJ2-3; v_gene: TRBV25-1; d_gene: TRBD1; abundance: once; CDR3aa: CASSETGGADTQYF; CDR3nt: TGTGCCAGCAGTGAGACAGGGGGCGCAGATACGCAGTATTTT
j_gene: TRBJ2-1; v_gene: TRBV29-1; d_gene: TRBD2; abundance: .; CDR3aa: CSATPHLAGIYNEQFF; CDR3nt: TGCAGCGCCACCCCGCATCTAGCGGGGATATACAATGAGCAGTTCTTC
j_gene: TRBJ2-7; v_gene: TRBV3-1/TRBV3-2; d_gene: TRBD2; abundance: .; CDR3aa: CASSQEAARGASEQYF; CDR3nt: TGTGCCAGCAGCCAAGAGGCTGCGCGGGGGGCTTCCGAGCAGTACTTC
j_gene: TRBJ2-5; v_gene: TRBV3-1/TRBV3-2; d_gene: .; abundance: once; CDR3aa: CASSQGAETKETQYF; CDR3nt: TGTGCCAGCAGCCAAGGAGCAGAGACTAAAGAGACCCAGTACTTC
j_gene: TRBJ2-7; v_gene: TRBV7-3; d_gene: TRBD1; abundance: .; CDR3aa: CASSQGQGALEQYF; CDR3nt: TGTGCCAGCAGCCAGGGACAGGGGGCGCTTGAGCAGTACTTC
j_gene: TRBJ2-5; v_gene: TRBV7-6; d_gene: TRBD2; abundance: few; CDR3aa: CASSTTGTSQETQYF; CDR3nt: TGTGCCAGCAGCACAACCGGGACTAGCCAGGAGACCCAGTACTTC
j_gene: TRBJ1-5; v_gene: TRBV4-1; d_gene: .; abundance: few; CDR3aa: CASSQGGGRFVSNQPQHF; CDR3nt: TGCGCCAGCAGCCAAGGGGGAGGGCGGTTTGTCAGCAATCAGCCCCAGCATTTT
j_gene: TRBJ2-5; v_gene: TRBV2; d_gene: .; abundance: once; CDR3aa: CASNAARPRRETQYF; CDR3nt: TGTGCCAGCAACGCCGCGCGGCCAAGGCGGGAGACCCAGTACTTC